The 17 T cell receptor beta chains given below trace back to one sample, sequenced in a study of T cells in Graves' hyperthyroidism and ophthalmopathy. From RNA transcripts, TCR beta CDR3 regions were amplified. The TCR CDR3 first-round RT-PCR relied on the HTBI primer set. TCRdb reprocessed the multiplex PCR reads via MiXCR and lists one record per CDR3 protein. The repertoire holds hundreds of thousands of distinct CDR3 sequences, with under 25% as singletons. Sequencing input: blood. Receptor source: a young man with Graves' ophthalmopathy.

Written as DNA, the CDR3 is TGTGCCAGCAGGGACAGGGGGGTTGCTGAAAAACTGTTTTTT. Translating gives CASRDRGVAEKLFF. V usage is TRBV6-1 and J usage is TRBJ1-4; 10 bases line up with TRBD1. Germline V gene lookup returns CDR1 MNHNS and CDR2 SASEGT. The CDR3 covers 14 residues. The V and J ends lost 6 bases and 7 bases, in that order; junction bases with no gene match: 5.

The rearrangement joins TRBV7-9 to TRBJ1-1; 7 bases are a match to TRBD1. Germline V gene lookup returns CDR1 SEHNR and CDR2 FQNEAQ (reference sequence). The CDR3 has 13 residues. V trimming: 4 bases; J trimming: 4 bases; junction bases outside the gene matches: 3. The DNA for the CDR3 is TGTGCCAGCAGCTACCGGGACAGCACTGAAGCTTTCTTT. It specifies CASSYRDSTEAFF.

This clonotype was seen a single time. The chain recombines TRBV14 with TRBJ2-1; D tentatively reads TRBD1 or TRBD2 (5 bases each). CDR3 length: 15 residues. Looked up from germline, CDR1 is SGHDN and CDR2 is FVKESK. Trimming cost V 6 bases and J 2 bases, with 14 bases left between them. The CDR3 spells CASSHRDLTYNEQFF. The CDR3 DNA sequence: TGTGCCAGCAGTCACCGGGACCTCACCTACAATGAGCAGTTCTTC.

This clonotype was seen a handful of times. The CDR3 here is CSASPGTSLDNEQFF. The DNA of the CDR3 is TGCAGTGCTAGTCCCGGGACTTCGCTGGACAATGAGCAGTTCTTC. The chain joins TRBV20-1 to TRBJ2-1; weak D call: TRBD2 (6 bases). CDR1 DFQATT and CDR2 SNEGSKA come from the germline V gene (reference sequence). CDR3 length equals 15 residues. Trimming left V 3 bases short and J 5 bases short, with 17 bases between.

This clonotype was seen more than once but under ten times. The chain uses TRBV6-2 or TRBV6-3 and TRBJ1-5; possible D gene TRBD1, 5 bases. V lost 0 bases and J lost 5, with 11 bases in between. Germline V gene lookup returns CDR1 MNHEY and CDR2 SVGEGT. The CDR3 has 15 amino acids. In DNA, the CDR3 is TGTGCCAGCAGTTACTCAGCTACGGGGGATCAGCCCCAGCATTTT. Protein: CASSYSATGDQPQHF.

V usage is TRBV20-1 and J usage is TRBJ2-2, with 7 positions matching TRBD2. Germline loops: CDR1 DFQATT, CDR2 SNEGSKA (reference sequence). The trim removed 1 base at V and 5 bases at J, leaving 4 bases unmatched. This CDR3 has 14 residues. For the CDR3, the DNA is TGCAGTGCTAGAGGGGGTAGCGGGACCGGGGAGCTGTTTTTT. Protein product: CSARGGSGTGELFF.

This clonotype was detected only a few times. DNA for the CDR3: TGTGCCAGTAGGTGGACTAGCGACATAGGAGAGCAGTACTTC. This encodes CASRWTSDIGEQYF. V usage is TRBV19 and J usage is TRBJ2-7; 9 nucleotides match TRBD2. Losses at the gene ends were 6 bases for V and 7 bases for J; bases not matched to a gene: 10. Germline loops: CDR1 LNHDA, CDR2 SQIVND (reference sequence). CDR3 length: 14 residues.

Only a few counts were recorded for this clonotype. This CDR3 is CASSYPAGGSLSYEQYF. The DNA for the CDR3 is TGTGCCAGCAGTTACCCTGCGGGAGGCTCACTCTCCTACGAGCAGTACTTC. The chain joins TRBV6-5 to TRBJ2-7, with 8 nucleotides matching TRBD2. The CDR3 runs to 17 residues. J was trimmed by 0 bases and V by 2 bases; bases with no gene match: 9. The germline V gene encodes CDR1 MNHEY and CDR2 SVGAGI.

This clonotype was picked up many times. The CDR3 nucleotides are TGTGCCAGCTCCCCCGGGGGGGGCGGCTACAATGAGCAGTTCTTC. Translation: CASSPGGGGYNEQFF. The genes are TRBV6-2 or TRBV6-3 and TRBJ2-1, with 8 bases identical to TRBD2. The germline V gene has CDR1 MNHEY and CDR2 SVGEGT. The CDR3 totals 15 residues. The trim removed 8 bases at V and 3 bases at J, leaving 9 bases unmatched.

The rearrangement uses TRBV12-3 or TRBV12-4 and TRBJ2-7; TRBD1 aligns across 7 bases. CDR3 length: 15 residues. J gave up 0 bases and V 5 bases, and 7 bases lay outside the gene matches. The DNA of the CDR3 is TGTGCCAGCAGTCCCGACAGGGTGAACTCCTACGAGCAGTACTTC. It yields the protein CASSPDRVNSYEQYF.

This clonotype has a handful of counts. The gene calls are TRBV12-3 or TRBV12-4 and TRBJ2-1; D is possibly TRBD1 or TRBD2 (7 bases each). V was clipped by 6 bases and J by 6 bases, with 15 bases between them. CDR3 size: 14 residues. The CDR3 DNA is TGTGCCAGCAGGGGAGGGGGACAGAGCAATGAGCAGTTCTTC. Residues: CASRGGGQSNEQFF.

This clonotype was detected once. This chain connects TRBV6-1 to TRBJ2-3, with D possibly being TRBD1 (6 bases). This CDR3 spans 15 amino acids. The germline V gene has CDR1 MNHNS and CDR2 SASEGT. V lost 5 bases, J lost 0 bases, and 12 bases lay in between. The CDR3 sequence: CASSPRQDSTDTQYF. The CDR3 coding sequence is TGTGCCAGCAGTCCGCGACAGGATAGCACAGATACGCAGTATTTT.

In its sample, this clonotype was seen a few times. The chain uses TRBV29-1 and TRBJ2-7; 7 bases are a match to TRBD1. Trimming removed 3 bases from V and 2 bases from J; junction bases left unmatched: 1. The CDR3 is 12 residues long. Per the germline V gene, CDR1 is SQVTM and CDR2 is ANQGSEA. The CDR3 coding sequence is TGCAGCGTTGAGGGACAGACCTACGAGCAGTACTTC. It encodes CSVEGQTYEQYF.

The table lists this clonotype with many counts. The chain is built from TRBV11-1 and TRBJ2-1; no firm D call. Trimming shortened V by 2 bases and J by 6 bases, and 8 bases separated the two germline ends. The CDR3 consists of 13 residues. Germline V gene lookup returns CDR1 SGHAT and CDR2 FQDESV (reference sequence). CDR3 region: CASSLRSVNEQFF. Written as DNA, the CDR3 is TGTGCCAGCAGCTTAAGGTCCGTCAATGAGCAGTTCTTC. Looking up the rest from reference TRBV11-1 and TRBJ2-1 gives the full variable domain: EAEVAQSPRYKITEKSQAVAFWCDPISGHATLYWYRQILGQGPELLVQFQDESVVDDSQLPKDRFSAERLKGVDSTLKIQPAELGDSAMYLCASSLRSVNEQFFGPGTRLTVL.

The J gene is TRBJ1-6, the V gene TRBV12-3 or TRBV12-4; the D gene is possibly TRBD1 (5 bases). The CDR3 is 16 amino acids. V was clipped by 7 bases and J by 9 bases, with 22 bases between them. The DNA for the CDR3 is TGTGCCAGCACCCCGGGACTCTCGGCGGGCCGTTCACCCCTCCACTTT. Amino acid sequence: CASTPGLSAGRSPLHF.

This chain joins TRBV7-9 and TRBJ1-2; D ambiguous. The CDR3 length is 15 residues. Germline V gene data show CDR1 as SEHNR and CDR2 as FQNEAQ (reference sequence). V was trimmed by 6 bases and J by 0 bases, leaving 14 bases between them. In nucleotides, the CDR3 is TGTGCCAGCAGTTCGGAACGGCAAGCTAACTATGGCTACACCTTC. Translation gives CASSSERQANYGYTF.

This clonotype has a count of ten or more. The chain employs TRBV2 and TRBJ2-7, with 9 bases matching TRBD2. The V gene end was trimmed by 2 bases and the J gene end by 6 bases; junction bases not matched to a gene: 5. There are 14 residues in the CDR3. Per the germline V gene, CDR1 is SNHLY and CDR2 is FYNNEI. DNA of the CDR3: TGTGCCAGCAGTGAATTGCGGGAGGGCGCCGAGCAGTACTTC. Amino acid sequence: CASSELREGAEQYF.